Listed here is a single TCR beta chain. Trimming stripped 6 bases from V and 2 bases from J, with 13 bases between. The CDR3 loop spans 14 amino acids. Germline V gene lookup returns CDR1 MDHEN and CDR2 SYDVKM. Sample-barcoded 5' priming and a J-beta primer mix drove a second PCR of about 7 to 12 cycles. Tags on each cDNA molecule came from a template-switch adaptor with 12 random nucleotides. TCRdb reanalysed the 5' RACE reads using MiXCR and keeps one entry per CDR3 protein. The sample has over 1,500,000 distinct CDR3 sequences; about 50% are singletons. The data derive from a study of blood T cells in healthy people across ages.

This sequence was found in a woman aged 35 to 49 in good health. The material sequenced was blood. The V gene is TRBV28, the J gene TRBJ1-2; D may be TRBD1 (5 bases). The CDR3 bases are TGTGCCAGCAGCCCAGGGAAGCTGAACTATGGCTACACCTTC. Translation: CASSPGKLNYGYTF.